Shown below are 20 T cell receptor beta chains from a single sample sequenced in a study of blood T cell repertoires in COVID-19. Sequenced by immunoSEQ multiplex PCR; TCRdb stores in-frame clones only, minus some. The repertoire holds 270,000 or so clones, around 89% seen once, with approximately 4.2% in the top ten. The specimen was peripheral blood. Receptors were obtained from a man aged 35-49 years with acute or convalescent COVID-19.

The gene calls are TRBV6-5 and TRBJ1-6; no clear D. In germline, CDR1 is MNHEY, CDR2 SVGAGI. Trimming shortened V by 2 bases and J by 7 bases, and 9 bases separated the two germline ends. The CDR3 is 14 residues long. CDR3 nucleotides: TGTGCCAGCAGTTACATATCCCCCAATTCACCCCTCCACTTT. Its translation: CASSYISPNSPLHF.

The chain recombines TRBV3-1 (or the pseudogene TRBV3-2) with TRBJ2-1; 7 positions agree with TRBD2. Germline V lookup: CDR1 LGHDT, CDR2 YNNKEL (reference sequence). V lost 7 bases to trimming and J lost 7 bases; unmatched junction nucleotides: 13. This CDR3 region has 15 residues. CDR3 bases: TGTGCCAGCACCCCGGCGGGAGAGTCGGGAAATGAGCAGTTCTTC. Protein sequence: CASTPAGESGNEQFF.

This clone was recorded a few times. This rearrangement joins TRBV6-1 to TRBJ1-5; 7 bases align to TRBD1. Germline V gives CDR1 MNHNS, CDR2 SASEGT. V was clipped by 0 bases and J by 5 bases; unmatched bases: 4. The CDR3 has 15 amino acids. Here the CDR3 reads CASSEAATGHQPQHF. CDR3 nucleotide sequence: TGTGCCAGCAGTGAAGCCGCGACAGGGCATCAGCCCCAGCATTTT.

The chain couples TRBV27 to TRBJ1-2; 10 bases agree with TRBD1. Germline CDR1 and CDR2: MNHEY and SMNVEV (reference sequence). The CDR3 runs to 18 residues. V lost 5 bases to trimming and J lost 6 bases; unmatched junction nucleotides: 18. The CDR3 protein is CASSIRARDRGRFHGYTF. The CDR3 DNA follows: TGTGCCAGCAGTATAAGGGCTCGTGACAGGGGGCGATTCCATGGCTACACCTTC.

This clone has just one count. DNA of the CDR3: TGCGCCAGCAGCTCAGGGACAACGAACACCGGGGAGCTGTTTTTT. Amino acid sequence: CASSSGTTNTGELFF. The chain carries TRBV5-1 and TRBJ2-2; a weak D match, TRBD1 (6 bases). V was clipped by 3 bases and J by 0 bases, with 9 bases between them. The CDR3 is 15 amino acids. The germline CDR1 and CDR2 sequences are SGHRS and YFSETQ.

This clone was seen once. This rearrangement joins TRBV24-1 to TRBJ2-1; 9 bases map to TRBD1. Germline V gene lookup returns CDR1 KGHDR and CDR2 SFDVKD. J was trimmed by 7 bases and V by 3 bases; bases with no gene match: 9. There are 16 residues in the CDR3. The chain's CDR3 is CATSDEGQGSGNEQFF. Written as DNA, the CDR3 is TGTGCCACCAGTGATGAGGGACAGGGAAGTGGGAATGAGCAGTTCTTC.

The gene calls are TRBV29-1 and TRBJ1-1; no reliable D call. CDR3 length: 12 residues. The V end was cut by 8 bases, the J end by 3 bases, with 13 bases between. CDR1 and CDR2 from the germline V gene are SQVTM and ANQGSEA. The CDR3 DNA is TGCAGCTACGGAGCCTCTGACACTGAAGCTTTCTTT. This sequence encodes CSYGASDTEAFF.

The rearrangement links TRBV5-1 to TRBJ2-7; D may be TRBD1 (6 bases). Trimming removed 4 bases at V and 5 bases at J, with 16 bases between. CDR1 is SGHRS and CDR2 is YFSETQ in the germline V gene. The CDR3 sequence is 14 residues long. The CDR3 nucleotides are TGCGCCAGCAGCCTATTTACAGGGTTTGACGAGCAGTACTTC. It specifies CASSLFTGFDEQYF. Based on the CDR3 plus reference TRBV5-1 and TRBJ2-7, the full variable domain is KAGVTQTPRYLIKTRGQQVTLSCSPISGHRSVSWYQQTPGQGLQFLFEYFSETQRNKGNFPGRFSGRQFSNSRSEMNVSTLELGDSALYLCASSLFTGFDEQYFGPGTRLTVT.

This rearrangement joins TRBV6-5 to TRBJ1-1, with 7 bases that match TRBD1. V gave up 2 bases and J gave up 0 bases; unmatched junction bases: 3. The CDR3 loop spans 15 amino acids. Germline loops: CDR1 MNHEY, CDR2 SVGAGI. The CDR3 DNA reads TGTGCCAGCAGTTACGGGACAGCTATGAACACTGAAGCTTTCTTT. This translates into CASSYGTAMNTEAFF.

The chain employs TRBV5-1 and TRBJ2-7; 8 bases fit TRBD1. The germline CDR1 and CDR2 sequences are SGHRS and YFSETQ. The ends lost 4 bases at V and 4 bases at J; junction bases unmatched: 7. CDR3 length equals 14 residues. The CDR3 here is CASSPWQGAYEQYF. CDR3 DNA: TGCGCCAGCAGCCCCTGGCAGGGGGCGTACGAGCAGTACTTC.

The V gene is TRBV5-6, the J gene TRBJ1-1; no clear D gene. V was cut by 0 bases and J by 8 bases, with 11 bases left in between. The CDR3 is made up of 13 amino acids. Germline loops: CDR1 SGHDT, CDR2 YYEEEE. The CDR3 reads CASSLGIREEAFF. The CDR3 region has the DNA TGTGCCAGCAGCTTGGGGATAAGGGAGGAAGCTTTCTTT.

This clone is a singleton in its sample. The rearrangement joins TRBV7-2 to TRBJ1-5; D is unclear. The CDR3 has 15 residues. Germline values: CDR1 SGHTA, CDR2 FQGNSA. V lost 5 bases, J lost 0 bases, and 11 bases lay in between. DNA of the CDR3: TGTGCCAGCAGCCCACATAGCTATAGCAATCAGCCCCAGCATTTT. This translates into CASSPHSYSNQPQHF.

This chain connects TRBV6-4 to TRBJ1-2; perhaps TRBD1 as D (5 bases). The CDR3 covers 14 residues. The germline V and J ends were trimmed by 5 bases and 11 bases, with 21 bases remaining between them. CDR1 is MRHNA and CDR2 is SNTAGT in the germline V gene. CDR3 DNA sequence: TGTGCCAGCAGTAAGACCCCTTCGGGGGACCTTTACACCTTC. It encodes CASSKTPSGDLYTF.

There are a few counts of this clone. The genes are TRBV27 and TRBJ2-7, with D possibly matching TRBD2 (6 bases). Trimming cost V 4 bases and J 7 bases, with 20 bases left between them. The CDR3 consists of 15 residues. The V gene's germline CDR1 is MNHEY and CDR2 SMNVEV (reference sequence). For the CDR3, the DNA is TGTGCCAGCAGTTACTTCCAGGCGGGTGCGGGAGAGCAGTACTTC. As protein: CASSYFQAGAGEQYF.

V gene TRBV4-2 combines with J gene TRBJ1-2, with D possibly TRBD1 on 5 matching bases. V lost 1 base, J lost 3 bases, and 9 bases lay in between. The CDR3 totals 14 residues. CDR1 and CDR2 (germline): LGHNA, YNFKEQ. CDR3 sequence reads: CASSQGAGDYGYTF. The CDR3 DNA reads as TGTGCCAGCAGCCAAGGAGCGGGGGACTATGGCTACACCTTC.

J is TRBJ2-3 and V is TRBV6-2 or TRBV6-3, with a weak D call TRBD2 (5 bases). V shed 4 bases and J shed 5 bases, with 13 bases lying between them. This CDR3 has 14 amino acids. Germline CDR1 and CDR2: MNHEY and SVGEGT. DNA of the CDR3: TGTGCCAGCAGTTGGAGCGGTTGGGGAGATACGCAGTATTTT. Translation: CASSWSGWGDTQYF.

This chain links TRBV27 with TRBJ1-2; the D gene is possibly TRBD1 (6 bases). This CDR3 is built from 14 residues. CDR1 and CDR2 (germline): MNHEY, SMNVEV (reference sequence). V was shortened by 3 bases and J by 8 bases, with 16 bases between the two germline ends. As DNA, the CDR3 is TGTGCCAGCAGTTTGACAGGCCCGCAGTCGGGCTACACCTTC. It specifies CASSLTGPQSGYTF.

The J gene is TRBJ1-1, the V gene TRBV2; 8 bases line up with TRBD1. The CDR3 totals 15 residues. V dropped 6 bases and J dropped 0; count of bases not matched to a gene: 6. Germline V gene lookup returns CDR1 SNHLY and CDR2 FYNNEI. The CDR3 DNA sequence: TGTGCCAGCAGATGGGACAGGACTATGAACACTGAAGCTTTCTTT. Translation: CASRWDRTMNTEAFF. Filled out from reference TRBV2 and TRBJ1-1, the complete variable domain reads EPEVTQTPSHQVTQMGQEVILRCVPISNHLYFYWYRQILGQKVEFLVSFYNNEISEKSEIFDDQFSVERPDGSNFTLKIRSTKLEDSAMYFCASRWDRTMNTEAFFGQGTRLTVV.

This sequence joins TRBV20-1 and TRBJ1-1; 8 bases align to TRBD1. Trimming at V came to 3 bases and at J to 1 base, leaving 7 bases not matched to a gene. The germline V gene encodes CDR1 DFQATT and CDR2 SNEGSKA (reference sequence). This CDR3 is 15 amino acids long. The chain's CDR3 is CSASDPGQANTEAFF. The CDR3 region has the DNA TGCAGTGCTAGTGATCCGGGACAGGCGAACACTGAAGCTTTCTTT.

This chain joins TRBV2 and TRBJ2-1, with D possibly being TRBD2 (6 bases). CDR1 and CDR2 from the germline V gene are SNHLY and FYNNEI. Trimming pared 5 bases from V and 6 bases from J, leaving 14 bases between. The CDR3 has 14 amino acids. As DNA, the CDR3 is TGTGCCAGCAGTAGGCTCGGAGGGAGCAATGAGCAGTTCTTC. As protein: CASSRLGGSNEQFF.